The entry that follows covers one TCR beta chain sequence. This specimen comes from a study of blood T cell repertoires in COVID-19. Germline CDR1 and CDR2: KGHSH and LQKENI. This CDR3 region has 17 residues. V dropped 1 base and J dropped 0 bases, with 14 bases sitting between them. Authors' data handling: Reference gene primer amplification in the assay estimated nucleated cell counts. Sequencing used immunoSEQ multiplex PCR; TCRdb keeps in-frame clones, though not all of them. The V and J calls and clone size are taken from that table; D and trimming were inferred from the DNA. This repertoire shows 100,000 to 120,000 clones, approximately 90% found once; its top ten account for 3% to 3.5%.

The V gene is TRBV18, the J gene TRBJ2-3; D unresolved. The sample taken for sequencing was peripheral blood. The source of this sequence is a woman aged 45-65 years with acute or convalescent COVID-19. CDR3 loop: CASSPQKAGSSTDTQYF. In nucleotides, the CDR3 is TGTGCCAGCTCACCACAGAAGGCAGGTTCGAGCACAGATACGCAGTATTTT.